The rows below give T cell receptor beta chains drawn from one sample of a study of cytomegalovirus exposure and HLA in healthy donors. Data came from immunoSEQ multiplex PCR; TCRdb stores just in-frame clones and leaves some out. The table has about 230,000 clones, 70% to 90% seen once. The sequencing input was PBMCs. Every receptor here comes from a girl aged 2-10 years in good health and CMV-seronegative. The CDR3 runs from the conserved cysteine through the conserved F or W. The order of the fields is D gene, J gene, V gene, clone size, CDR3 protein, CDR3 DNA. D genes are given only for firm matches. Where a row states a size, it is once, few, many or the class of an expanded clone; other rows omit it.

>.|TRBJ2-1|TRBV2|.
CASSESGDEQFF
TGTGCCAGCAGTGAATCCGGGGATGAGCAGTTCTTC
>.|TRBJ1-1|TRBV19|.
CASSDLRGYTEAFF
TGTGCCAGTAGTGACCTTAGGGGGTACACTGAAGCTTTCTTT
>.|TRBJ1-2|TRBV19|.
CASSEDTYGYTF
TGTGCCAGTAGTGAGGACACCTATGGCTACACCTTC
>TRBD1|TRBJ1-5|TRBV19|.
CASGYGTAPYSNQPQHF
TGTGCCAGTGGGTATGGGACAGCCCCGTATAGCAATCAGCCCCAGCATTTT
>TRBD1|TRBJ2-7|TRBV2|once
CASIGDRANYEQYF
TGTGCCAGCATAGGGGACAGGGCGAATTACGAGCAGTACTTC
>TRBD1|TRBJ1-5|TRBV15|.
CATSSDSPGQGARNQPQHF
TGTGCCACCAGCAGCGATTCACCGGGACAGGGGGCCCGAAATCAGCCCCAGCATTTT
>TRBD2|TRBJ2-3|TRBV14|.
CASSQDQRGLGDTQYF
TGTGCCAGCAGCCAAGATCAGCGGGGGTTGGGAGATACGCAGTATTTT
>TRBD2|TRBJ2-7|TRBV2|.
CASRGDYNEQYF
TGTGCCAGCAGGGGGGACTATAACGAGCAGTACTTC
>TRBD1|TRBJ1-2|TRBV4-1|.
CASSLGTEANYGYTF
TGCGCCAGCAGCCTTGGGACAGAAGCTAACTATGGCTACACCTTC
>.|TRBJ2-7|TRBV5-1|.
CASSFGAKAGEQYF
TGCGCCAGCTCATTCGGGGCCAAGGCGGGGGAGCAGTACTTC
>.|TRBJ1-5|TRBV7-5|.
CVRSFSGPPFNQPQHF
TGTGTCAGAAGCTTTTCAGGGCCCCCCTTCAATCAGCCCCAGCATTTT
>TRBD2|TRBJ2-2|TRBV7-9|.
CASSPTSGGRTGELFF
TGTGCCAGCAGCCCCACTAGCGGGGGTCGCACCGGGGAGCTGTTTTTT
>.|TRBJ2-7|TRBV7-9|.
CASSPRSRAYEQYF
TGTGCCAGCAGCCCCCGGTCGAGGGCCTACGAGCAGTACTTC
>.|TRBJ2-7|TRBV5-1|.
CASSFLAGAREQYF
TGCGCCAGCAGCTTCCTAGCAGGGGCCCGCGAGCAGTACTTC
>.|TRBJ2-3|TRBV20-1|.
CSASPADTQYF
TGCAGTGCTAGTCCAGCGGATACGCAGTATTTT
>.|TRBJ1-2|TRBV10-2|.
CASSERQVYGYTF
TGCGCCAGCAGTGAGAGGCAGGTCTATGGCTACACCTTC
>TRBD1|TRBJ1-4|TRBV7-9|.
CSSSLDQGGTNEKLFF
TGTTCCAGCAGCTTAGACCAGGGGGGAACTAATGAAAAACTGTTTTTT
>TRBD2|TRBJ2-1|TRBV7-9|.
CASSLTSGGTWSSYNEQFF
TGTGCCAGCAGCTTAACTAGCGGGGGGACTTGGAGCTCCTACAATGAGCAGTTCTTC
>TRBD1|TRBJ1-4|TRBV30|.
CAWSAGGNEKLFF
TGTGCCTGGAGTGCAGGGGGGAATGAAAAACTGTTTTTT
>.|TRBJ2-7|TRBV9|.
CASSVRYLYF
TGTGCCAGCAGCGTAAGATATCTATACTTC
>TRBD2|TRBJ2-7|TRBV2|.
CASSPTSGASYEQYF
TGTGCCAGCAGCCCCACTAGCGGGGCTTCCTACGAGCAGTACTTC
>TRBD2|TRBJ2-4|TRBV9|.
CASSPQKWGLLDIQYF
TGTGCCAGCAGCCCCCAGAAGTGGGGACTACTCGACATTCAGTACTTC
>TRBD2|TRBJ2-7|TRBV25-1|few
CASSPSTSGEFIHEQYF
TGTGCCAGCAGTCCCTCGACTAGCGGGGAATTTATCCACGAGCAGTACTTC
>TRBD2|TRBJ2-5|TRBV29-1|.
CSAPSGGWETQYF
TGCAGCGCGCCTAGCGGGGGGTGGGAGACCCAGTACTTC
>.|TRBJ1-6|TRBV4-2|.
CASSRRARETHNSPLHF
TGTGCCAGCAGCCGCCGGGCCAGGGAAACCCATAATTCACCCCTCCACTTT
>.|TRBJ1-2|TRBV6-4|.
CASSAGVNYGYTF
TGTGCCAGTAGTGCGGGGGTTAACTATGGCTACACCTTC
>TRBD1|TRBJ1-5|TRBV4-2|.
CASSQAPGGGQPQHF
TGTGCCAGCAGCCAAGCCCCAGGGGGCGGGCAGCCCCAGCATTTT
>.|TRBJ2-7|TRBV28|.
CASSRTAGRQPYEQYF
TGTGCCAGCAGTCGTACCGCGGGACGACAACCGTACGAGCAGTACTTC
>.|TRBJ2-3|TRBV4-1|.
CASSPTGVTDTQYF
TGCGCCAGCAGCCCAACCGGGGTCACAGATACGCAGTATTTT
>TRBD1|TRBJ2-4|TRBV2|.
CASSSDRGAKNIQYF
TGTGCCAGCAGCTCCGACAGGGGGGCCAAAAACATTCAGTACTTC
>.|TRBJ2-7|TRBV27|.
CASSLTRVSSEQYF
TGTGCCAGCAGTTTAACCAGGGTAAGCAGCGAGCAGTACTTC
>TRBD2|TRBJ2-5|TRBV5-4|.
CASSLEGLAGQTQYF
TGTGCCAGCAGCTTGGAGGGACTAGCGGGGCAGACCCAGTACTTC
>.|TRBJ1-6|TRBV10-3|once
CAISESAQDSPLHF
TGTGCCATCAGTGAGTCGGCACAAGATTCACCCCTCCACTTT
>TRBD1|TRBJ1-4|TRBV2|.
CASRRQGTPNEKLFF
TGTGCCAGCAGACGACAGGGGACCCCAAATGAAAAACTGTTTTTT
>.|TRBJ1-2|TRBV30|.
CAWSRREGWSGYTF
TGTGCCTGGAGTCGCAGGGAGGGTTGGTCTGGCTACACCTTC